This is a list of T cell receptor beta chains from one sample in a study of T cells in narcolepsy. TCRdb's table, derived via immunoSEQ multiplex PCR, lists solely in-frame clones and lacks some. The sample holds tens of thousands of clones, about 85% seen once. The sequenced sample consisted of CD45RA- memory CD4+ T cells from PBMCs. The receptor set was obtained from a human donor with narcolepsy. Both conserved end residues are part of each CDR3. A D gene is named only where the DNA matches it firmly. Clone size is given for some rows only: seen once, a few or many times, or a class if the clone is expanded.

TRBD2	few	TRBJ2-5	TRBV5-1	CASSTSSGGAFETQYF	TGCGCCAGCAGCACCTCAAGCGGGGGGGCCTTTGAGACCCAGTACTTC
-	-	TRBJ2-1	TRBV19	CASSVYNEQFF	TGTGCCAGTAGCGTTTACAATGAGCAGTTCTTC
-	-	TRBJ1-1	TRBV19	CASTLLLQGGTEAFF	TGTGCCAGTACCCTCCTATTACAGGGAGGTACTGAAGCTTTCTTT
-	few	TRBJ1-1	TRBV19	CASSIQNTEAFF	TGTGCCAGTAGTATACAAAACACTGAAGCTTTCTTT
-	-	TRBJ2-7	TRBV19	CASGQGGLFYEQYF	TGTGCCAGTGGTCAGGGGGGACTGTTCTACGAGCAGTACTTC
-	-	TRBJ1-2	TRBV9	CASSVDPGFDHGYTF	TGTGCCAGCAGCGTAGATCCGGGGTTCGATCATGGCTACACCTTC
TRBD2	-	TRBJ2-7	TRBV6-1	CASSPAGENYEQYF	TGTGCCAGCAGTCCAGCGGGGGAGAACTACGAGCAGTACTTC
TRBD1	-	TRBJ1-3	TRBV4-2	CASSQQGARSGNTIYF	TGTGCCAGCAGCCAACAGGGGGCCCGCTCTGGAAACACCATATATTTT
-	once	TRBJ1-6	TRBV11-3	CASSLAMTENSPLHF	TGTGCCAGCAGCTTAGCCATGACAGAAAATTCACCCCTCCACTTT
-	once	TRBJ2-7	TRBV7-2	CASSLVVETYEQYF	TGTGCCAGCAGCTTAGTGGTAGAGACCTACGAGCAGTACTTC
TRBD1	-	TRBJ2-7	TRBV5-4	CASSKDRVYEQYF	TGTGCCAGCAGTAAGGACAGGGTCTACGAGCAGTACTTC
-	-	TRBJ1-6	TRBV6-5	CASSYSGVTNSPLHF	TGTGCCAGCAGTTACTCAGGGGTAACCAATTCACCCCTCCACTTT
-	-	TRBJ2-1	TRBV5-4	CASSSGGGRNEQFF	TGTGCCAGCAGCTCCGGTGGCGGTAGGAATGAGCAGTTCTTC
TRBD1	-	TRBJ2-7	TRBV7-8	CASSLEVWTGSHEQYF	TGTGCCAGCAGCTTAGAGGTTTGGACAGGGTCCCACGAGCAGTACTTC
-	-	TRBJ2-1	TRBV19	CASSMRGSIHNEQFF	TGTGCCAGTAGTATGCGGGGCTCTATTCACAATGAGCAGTTCTTC
TRBD2	-	TRBJ2-3	TRBV7-3	CASSPNGGGNTDTQYF	TGTGCCAGCAGCCCCAATGGCGGGGGGAACACAGATACGCAGTATTTT
-	-	TRBJ2-2	TRBV7-3	CASSSLAQNTGELFF	TGTGCCAGCAGTTCACTCGCTCAGAACACCGGGGAGCTGTTTTTT
-	-	TRBJ1-5	TRBV7-8	CASSLSRGNNQPQHF	TGTGCCAGCAGCTTATCCCGGGGGAACAATCAGCCCCAGCATTTT
-	-	TRBJ1-3	TRBV4-3	CASSQEHSFSGNTIYF	TGCGCCAGCAGCCAAGAACATAGCTTCTCTGGAAACACCATATATTTT
TRBD1	-	TRBJ1-3	TRBV18	CASSAGGLLSGNTIYF	TGTGCCAGCTCAGCAGGGGGTCTGCTTTCTGGAAACACCATATATTTT
TRBD2	-	TRBJ2-3	TRBV7-3	CASSLNPKGLAGPPGADTQYF	TGTGCCAGCAGCTTAAACCCCAAGGGGCTAGCGGGGCCACCCGGAGCAGATACGCAGTATTTT
-	-	TRBJ2-5	TRBV11-3	CASSADLGQETQYF	TGTGCCAGCAGCGCAGACCTCGGGCAAGAGACCCAGTACTTC
-	once	TRBJ1-3	TRBV6-6	CASERQDLSGNTIYF	TGTGCCAGCGAAAGACAGGACCTCTCTGGAAACACCATATATTTT
TRBD1	-	TRBJ1-1	TRBV7-9	CASSAGQGSTEAFF	TGTGCCAGCAGCGCAGGACAGGGAAGCACTGAAGCTTTCTTT
TRBD1	-	TRBJ1-1	TRBV6-5	CASSYSGQGWSEAFF	TGTGCCAGCAGTTACTCGGGACAGGGATGGTCTGAAGCTTTCTTT
TRBD1	few	TRBJ1-5	TRBV7-2	CASSQTGGNQPQHF	TGTGCCAGCAGCCAGACAGGGGGCAATCAGCCCCAGCATTTT